Listed here are 3 T cell receptor beta chains from one sample, sequenced in a study of cytomegalovirus exposure and HLA in healthy donors. Only in-frame clones appear in the TCRdb table, and some are missing; sequencing was by immunoSEQ multiplex PCR. The table includes under 250,000 clones, approximately 84% detected once. Source material: PBMCs. The receptors come from a man between 18 and 35 years old in good health and CMV-seropositive.

This clone was seen at least ten times. This chain uses TRBV6-5 with TRBJ1-1; 8 bases are a match to TRBD1. Trimming took 1 base from V and 5 from J; bases not matched to a gene: 3. Germline CDR1 and CDR2: MNHEY and SVGAGI. The CDR3 runs 14 residues. The DNA of the CDR3 is TGTGCCAGCAGTTACTACAGGGGGTGGACTGAAGCTTTCTTT. Translation: CASSYYRGWTEAFF.

The V and J genes are TRBV2 and TRBJ1-1; 9 positions match TRBD1. CDR1 is SNHLY and CDR2 is FYNNEI in the germline V gene. Unmatched junction bases numbered 7, after V lost 7 bases and J lost 4 bases. CDR3 length: 14 residues. Here the CDR3 reads CASNKDRGGTEAFF. CDR3 sequence (DNA): TGTGCCAGCAACAAGGACAGGGGCGGCACTGAAGCTTTCTTT.

The chain is built from TRBV13 and TRBJ2-1, with 7 bases that match TRBD2. In germline, CDR1 is PRHDT, CDR2 FYEKMQ (reference sequence). The CDR3 covers 16 residues. The ends lost 3 bases at V and 4 bases at J; junction bases unmatched: 9. The CDR3, as DNA: TGTGCCAGCAGCTTGGATCGCGGGAGAGTATACAATGAGCAGTTCTTC. Encoded protein: CASSLDRGRVYNEQFF.